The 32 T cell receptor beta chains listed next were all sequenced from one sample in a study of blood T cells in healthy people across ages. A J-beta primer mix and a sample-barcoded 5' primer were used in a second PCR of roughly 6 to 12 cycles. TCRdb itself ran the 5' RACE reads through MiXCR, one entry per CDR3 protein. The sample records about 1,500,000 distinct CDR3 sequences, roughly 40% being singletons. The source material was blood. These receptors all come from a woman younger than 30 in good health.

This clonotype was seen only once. The DNA for the CDR3 is TGCAGTGTTTCTAGCGGCACAGATACGCAGTATTTT. Encoded protein: CSVSSGTDTQYF. The chain links TRBV20-1 to TRBJ2-3; perhaps TRBD2 as D (6 bases). Germline V lookup: CDR1 DFQATT, CDR2 SNEGSKA (reference sequence). The V end was cut by 7 bases, the J end by 1 base, with 9 bases between. The CDR3 contains 12 residues.

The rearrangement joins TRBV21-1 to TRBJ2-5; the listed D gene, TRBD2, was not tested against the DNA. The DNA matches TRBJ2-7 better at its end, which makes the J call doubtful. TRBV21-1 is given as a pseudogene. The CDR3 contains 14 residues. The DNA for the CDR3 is TGTGCCAGCAGCAAGCGGGCTAGCTCCTACGAGCAGTACTTC. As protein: CASSKRASSYEQYF.

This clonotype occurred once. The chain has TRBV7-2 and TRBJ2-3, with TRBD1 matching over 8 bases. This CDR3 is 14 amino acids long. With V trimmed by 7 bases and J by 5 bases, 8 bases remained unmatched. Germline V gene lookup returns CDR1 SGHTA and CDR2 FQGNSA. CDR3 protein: CASNPDRGRDTQYF. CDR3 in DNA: TGTGCCAGCAACCCCGACAGGGGTCGAGATACGCAGTATTTT.

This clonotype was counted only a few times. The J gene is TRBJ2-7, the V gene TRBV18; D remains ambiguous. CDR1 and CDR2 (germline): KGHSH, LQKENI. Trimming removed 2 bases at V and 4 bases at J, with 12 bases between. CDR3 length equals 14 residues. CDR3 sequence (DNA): TGTGCCAGCTCACCAGGCTCAACATCTTACGAGCAGTACTTC. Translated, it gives CASSPGSTSYEQYF.

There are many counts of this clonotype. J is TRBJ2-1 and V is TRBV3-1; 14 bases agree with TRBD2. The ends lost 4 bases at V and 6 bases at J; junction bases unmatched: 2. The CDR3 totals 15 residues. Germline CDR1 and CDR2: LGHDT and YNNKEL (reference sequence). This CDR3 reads CASSLTSGGANEQFF. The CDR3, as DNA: TGTGCCAGCAGCCTGACTAGCGGGGGGGCCAATGAGCAGTTCTTC.

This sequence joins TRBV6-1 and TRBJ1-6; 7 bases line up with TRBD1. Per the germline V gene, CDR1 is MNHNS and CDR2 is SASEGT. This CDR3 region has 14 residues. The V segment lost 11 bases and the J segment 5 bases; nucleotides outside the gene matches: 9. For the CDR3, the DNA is TGTGCCGGAAACCGGGACAGACATAATTCACCCCTCCACTTT. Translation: CAGNRDRHNSPLHF.

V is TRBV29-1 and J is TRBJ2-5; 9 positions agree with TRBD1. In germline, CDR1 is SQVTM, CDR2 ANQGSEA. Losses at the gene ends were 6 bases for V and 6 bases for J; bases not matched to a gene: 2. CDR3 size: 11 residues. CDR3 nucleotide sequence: TGCAGCGTGGGACAGGGTAAGACCCAGTACTTC. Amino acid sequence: CSVGQGKTQYF.

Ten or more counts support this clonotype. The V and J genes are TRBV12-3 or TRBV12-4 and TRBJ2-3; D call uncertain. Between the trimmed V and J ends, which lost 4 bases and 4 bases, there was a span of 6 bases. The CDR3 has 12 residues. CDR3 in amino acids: CASSSTPDTQYF. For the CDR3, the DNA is TGTGCCAGCAGTTCGACCCCAGATACGCAGTATTTT.

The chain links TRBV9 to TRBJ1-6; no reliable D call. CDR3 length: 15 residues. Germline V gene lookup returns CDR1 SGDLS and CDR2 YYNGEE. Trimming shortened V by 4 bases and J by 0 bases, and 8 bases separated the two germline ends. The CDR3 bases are TGTGCCAGCAGCAGCCATAGCTCCTATAATTCACCCCTCCACTTT. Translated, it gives CASSSHSSYNSPLHF.

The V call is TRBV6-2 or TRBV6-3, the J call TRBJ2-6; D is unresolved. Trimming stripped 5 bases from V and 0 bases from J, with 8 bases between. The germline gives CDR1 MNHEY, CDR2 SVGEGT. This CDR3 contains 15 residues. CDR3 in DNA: TGTGCCAGCAGTCTCTACACCTCTGGGGCCAACGTCCTGACTTTC. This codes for CASSLYTSGANVLTF.

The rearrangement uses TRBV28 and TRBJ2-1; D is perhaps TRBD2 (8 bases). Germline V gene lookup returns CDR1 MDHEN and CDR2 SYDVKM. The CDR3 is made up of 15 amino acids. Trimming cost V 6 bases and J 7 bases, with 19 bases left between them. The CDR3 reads CASSPGGRGLNEQFF. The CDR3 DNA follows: TGTGCCAGCAGCCCGGGAGGGAGGGGGCTTAATGAGCAGTTCTTC.

The CDR3 DNA sequence: TGCAGCGTTCGGGGTGGGGATGAAAAACTGTTTTTT. Protein sequence: CSVRGGDEKLFF. V and J are TRBV29-1 and TRBJ1-4; D gene uncertain. Looked up from germline, CDR1 is SQVTM and CDR2 is ANQGSEA. The length of the CDR3 is 12 residues. V lost 5 bases and J 6 bases, leaving 10 bases between the germline ends. Variable domain in full (rest from reference TRBV29-1 and TRBJ1-4): SAVISQKPSRDICQRGTSLTIQCQVDSQVTMMFWYRQQPGQSLTLIATANQGSEATYESGFVIDKFPISRPNLTFSTLTVSNMSPEDSSIYLCSVRGGDEKLFFGSGTQLSVL.

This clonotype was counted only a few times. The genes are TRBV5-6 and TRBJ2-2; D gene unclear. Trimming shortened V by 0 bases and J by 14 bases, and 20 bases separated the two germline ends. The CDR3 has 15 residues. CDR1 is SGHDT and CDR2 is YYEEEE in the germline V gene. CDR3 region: CASSLDLKGTLGLFF. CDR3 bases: TGTGCCAGCAGCTTGGACTTGAAAGGCACTCTAGGACTGTTTTTT. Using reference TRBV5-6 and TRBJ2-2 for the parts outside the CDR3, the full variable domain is DAGVTQSPTHLIKTRGQQVTLRCSPKSGHDTVSWYQQALGQGPQFIFQYYEEEERQRGNFPDRFSGHQFPNYSSELNVNALLLGDSALYLCASSLDLKGTLGLFFGEGSRLTVL.

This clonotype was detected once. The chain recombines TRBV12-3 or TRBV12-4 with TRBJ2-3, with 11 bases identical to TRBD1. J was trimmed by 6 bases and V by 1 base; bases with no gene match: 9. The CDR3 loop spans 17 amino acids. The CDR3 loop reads CASSLEGQGAKSDTQYF. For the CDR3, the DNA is TGTGCCAGCAGTTTAGAAGGACAGGGGGCAAAGTCGGATACGCAGTATTTT.

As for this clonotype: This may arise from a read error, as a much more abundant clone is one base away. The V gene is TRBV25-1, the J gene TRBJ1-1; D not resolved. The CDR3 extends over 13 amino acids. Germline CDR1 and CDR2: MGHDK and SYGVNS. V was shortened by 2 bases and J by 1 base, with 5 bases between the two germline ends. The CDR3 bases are TGTGCCAGCAGTGAACACCAGAACACTGAAGCTTTCTTT. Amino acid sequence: CASSEHQNTEAFF.

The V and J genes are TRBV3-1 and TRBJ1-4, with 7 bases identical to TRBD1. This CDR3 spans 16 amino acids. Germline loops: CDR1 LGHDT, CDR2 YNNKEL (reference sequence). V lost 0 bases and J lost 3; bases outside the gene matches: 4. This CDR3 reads CASSQDQGGSNEKLFF. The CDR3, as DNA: TGTGCCAGCAGCCAAGACCAGGGGGGATCTAATGAAAAACTGTTTTTT.

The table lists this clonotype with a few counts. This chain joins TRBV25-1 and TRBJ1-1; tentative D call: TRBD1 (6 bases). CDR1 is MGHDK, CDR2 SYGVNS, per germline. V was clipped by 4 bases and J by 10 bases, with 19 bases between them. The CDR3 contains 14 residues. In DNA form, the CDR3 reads TGTGCCAGCAGTGGCAGGGGCCCTTGGGGTGGAGCTTTCTTT. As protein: CASSGRGPWGGAFF.

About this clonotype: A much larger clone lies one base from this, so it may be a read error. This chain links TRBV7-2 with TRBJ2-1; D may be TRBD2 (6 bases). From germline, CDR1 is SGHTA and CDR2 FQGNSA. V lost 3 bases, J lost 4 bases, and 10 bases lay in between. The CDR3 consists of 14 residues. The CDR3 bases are TGTGCCAGCAGCTTTCGCGCGGGGTACAATGAGCAGTTCTTC. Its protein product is CASSFRAGYNEQFF.

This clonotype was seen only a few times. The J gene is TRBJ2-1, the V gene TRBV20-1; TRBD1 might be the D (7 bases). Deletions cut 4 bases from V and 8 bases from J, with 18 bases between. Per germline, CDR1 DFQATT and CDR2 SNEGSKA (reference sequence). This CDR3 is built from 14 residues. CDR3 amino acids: CSAKGAGGNDEQFF. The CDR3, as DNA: TGCAGTGCTAAGGGGGCAGGGGGGAACGATGAGCAGTTCTTC.

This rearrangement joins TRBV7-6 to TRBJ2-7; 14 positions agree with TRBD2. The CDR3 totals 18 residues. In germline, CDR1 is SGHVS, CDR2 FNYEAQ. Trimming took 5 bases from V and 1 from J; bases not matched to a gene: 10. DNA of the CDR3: TGTGCCAGCAGCGTGGGACTAGCGGGGGCCGGAGATTCCTACGAGCAGTACTTC. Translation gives CASSVGLAGAGDSYEQYF. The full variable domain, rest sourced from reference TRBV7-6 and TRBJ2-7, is GAGVSQSPRYKVTKRGQDVALRCDPISGHVSLYWYRQALGQGPEFLTYFNYEAQQDKSGLPNDRFSAERPEGSISTLTIQRTEQRDSAMYRCASSVGLAGAGDSYEQYFGPGTRLTVT.

CDR3 coding DNA: TGCACCGTCGGGGGGAGAAGTGATGAGCAGTTCTTC. Its protein is CTVGGRSDEQFF. The chain employs TRBV20-1 and TRBJ2-1; 7 bases agree with TRBD2. CDR1 and CDR2 from the germline V gene are DFQATT and SNEGSKA (reference sequence). The CDR3 extends over 12 amino acids.

CDR3 DNA sequence: TGCAGTGCTAGAGATGAGGCAAGGGCGTTTAGAGATGAGCAGTTCTTC. Its protein product is CSARDEARAFRDEQFF. The chain combines TRBV20-1 with TRBJ2-1; unclear D gene. This CDR3 is 16 amino acids long. Trimming removed 0 bases at V and 8 bases at J, with 20 bases between. The germline V gene encodes CDR1 DFQATT and CDR2 SNEGSKA (reference sequence).

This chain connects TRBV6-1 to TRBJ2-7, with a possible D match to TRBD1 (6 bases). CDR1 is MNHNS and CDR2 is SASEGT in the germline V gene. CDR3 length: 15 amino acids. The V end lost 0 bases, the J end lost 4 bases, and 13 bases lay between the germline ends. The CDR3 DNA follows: TGTGCCAGCAGTGAAGCGAATGGGACACCTTACGAGCAGTACTTC. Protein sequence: CASSEANGTPYEQYF.

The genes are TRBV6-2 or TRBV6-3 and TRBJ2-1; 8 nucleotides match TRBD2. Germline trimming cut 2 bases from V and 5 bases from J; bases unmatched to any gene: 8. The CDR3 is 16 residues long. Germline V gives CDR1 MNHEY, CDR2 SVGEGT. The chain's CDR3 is CASSYPGLASNNEQFF. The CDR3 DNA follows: TGTGCCAGCAGTTACCCCGGACTAGCTTCGAACAATGAGCAGTTCTTC.

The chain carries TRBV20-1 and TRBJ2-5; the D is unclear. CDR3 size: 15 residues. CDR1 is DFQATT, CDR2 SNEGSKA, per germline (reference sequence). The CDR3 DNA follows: TGCAGCGCCCTTAATTCCAGATCAGCCCAAGAGACCCAGTACTTC. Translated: CSALNSRSAQETQYF.

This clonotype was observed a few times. The CDR3 DNA follows: TGTGCCAGCAGTTCCAGCGGGAGAACCAATGAGCAGTTCTTC. Amino acids: CASSSSGRTNEQFF. The rearrangement links TRBV27 to TRBJ2-1, with TRBD2 identical over 8 bases. Germline V CDR1 and CDR2: MNHEY, SMNVEV (reference sequence). V shed 4 bases and J 6 bases; nucleotides not matched to a gene: 5. The CDR3 extends over 14 amino acids.

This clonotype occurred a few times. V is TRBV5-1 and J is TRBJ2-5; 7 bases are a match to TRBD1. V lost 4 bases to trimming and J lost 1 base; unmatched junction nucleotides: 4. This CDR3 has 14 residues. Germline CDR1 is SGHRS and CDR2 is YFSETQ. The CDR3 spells CASSGGQPQETQYF. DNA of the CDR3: TGCGCCAGCAGCGGGGGACAGCCCCAAGAGACCCAGTACTTC.

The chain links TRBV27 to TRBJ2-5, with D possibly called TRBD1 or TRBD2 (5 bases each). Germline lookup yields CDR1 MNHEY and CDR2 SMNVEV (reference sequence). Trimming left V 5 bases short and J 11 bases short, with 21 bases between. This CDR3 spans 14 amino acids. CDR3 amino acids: CASSPGTVVLEQYF. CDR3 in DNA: TGTGCCAGCAGTCCTGGGACGGTTGTCTTGGAGCAGTACTTC.

The CDR3 region has the DNA TGTGCCAGCAGGCGGGACGCATCTGGGTATGGCTACACCTTC. Amino acids: CASRRDASGYGYTF. The chain carries TRBV6-1 and TRBJ1-2, with D tentatively TRBD1 (5 bases). CDR1 and CDR2 from the germline V gene are MNHNS and SASEGT. Trimming took 6 bases from V and 5 from J, leaving 16 bases between them. The CDR3 totals 14 residues.

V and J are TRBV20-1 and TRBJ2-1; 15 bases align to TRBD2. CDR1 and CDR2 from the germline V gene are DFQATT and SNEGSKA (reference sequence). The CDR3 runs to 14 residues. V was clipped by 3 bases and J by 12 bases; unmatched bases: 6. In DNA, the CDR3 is TGCAGTGCTAGGGGACTAGCGGGGGGCCTGTGGCAGTTCTTC. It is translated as CSARGLAGGLWQFF.

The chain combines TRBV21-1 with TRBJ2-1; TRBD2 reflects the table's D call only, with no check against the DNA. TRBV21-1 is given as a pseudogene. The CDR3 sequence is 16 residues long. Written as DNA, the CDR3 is TGTGCCCGCAGCACCTGCCGGCGGGGAACGAGGAATGAGCAGTTCTTC. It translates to CARSTCRRGTRNEQFF.

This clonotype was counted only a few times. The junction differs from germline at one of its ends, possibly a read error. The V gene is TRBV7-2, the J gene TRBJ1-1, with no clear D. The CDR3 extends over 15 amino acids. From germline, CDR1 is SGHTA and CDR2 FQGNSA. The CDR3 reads CASSLAGGVKTEAFF. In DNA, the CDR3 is TGTGCCAGCAGCTTAGCTGGCGGGGTGAAGACTGAAGCTTTCTTT.